This paragraph covers one T cell receptor (beta chain) sequence. The target antigen is unknown. This specimen comes from a study of cytomegalovirus exposure and HLA in healthy donors. Study-level points and caveats: 164 TCR beta chains were listed as cytomegalovirus-associated. Many donors carried some public TCRs, although rarity characterized most TCR sequences.

PCR primers comprised 60 Vbeta and 13 Jbeta primers. Produced via immunoSEQ multiplex PCR; TCRdb's table is partial and in-frame only. The sample carries 150,000 to 200,000 clones, 70% to 80% recorded once. The TCR was taken from a man under 40 in good health and CMV-seronegative. The sequencing sample was made of PBMCs.

The CDR3 sequence: CASSLAGSTQAQHF. CDR3 bases: TGTGCCAGCAGTTTAGCGGGCTCCACCCAGGCCCAGCATTTT. This chain links TRBV28 with TRBJ1-5; no firm D call. There are 14 residues in the CDR3. Deletions cut 2 bases from V and 11 bases from J, with 16 bases between. The germline V gene has CDR1 MDHEN and CDR2 SYDVKM.